The 5 T cell receptor beta chains reported below all come from one sample, sequenced in a study of control samples from healthy donors and cancer patients. Method: immunoSEQ multiplex PCR; TCRdb's copy keeps in-frame clones and lacks some. This table holds under 95,000 clones, 91% found once. The sample comprised blood. The receptors shown here come from a young woman in good health.

The gene calls are TRBV12-3 or TRBV12-4 and TRBJ2-7; the match to TRBD2 covers 8 bases. The V gene end was trimmed by 6 bases and the J gene end by 4 bases; junction bases not matched to a gene: 5. The CDR3 length is 13 residues. CDR3 nucleotide sequence: TGTGCCAGCAGACCGGGACTAGTGTACGAGCAGTACTTC. It encodes CASRPGLVYEQYF.

A note on this clone: The same CDR3 can be traced to other DNA sequences in this sample. This rearrangement joins TRBV28 to TRBJ1-1, with a weak D call TRBD1 (5 bases). The CDR3 length is 14 residues. V dropped 6 bases and J dropped 1 base, with 12 bases sitting between them. Germline CDR1 reads MDHEN; CDR2 reads SYDVKM. CDR3 sequence (DNA): TGTGCCAGCAGAAACCAGGGCGGGAACACTGAAGCTTTCTTT. This sequence encodes CASRNQGGNTEAFF.

The chain is built from TRBV4-2 and TRBJ1-2, with a weak D call TRBD1 (6 bases). This CDR3 comprises 16 residues. Trimming took 9 bases from V and 4 from J, leaving 24 bases between them. Germline assignment: CDR1 LGHNA and CDR2 YNFKEQ. This CDR3 is CASRTAGGKRGYGYTF. For the CDR3, the DNA is TGTGCCAGTAGGACGGCCGGGGGCAAAAGGGGCTATGGCTACACCTTC.

The chain joins TRBV7-8 to TRBJ1-1, with unresolved D. The CDR3 is 11 amino acids. Germline loops: CDR1 SGHVS, CDR2 FQNEAQ. V was cut by 5 bases and J by 8 bases, with 9 bases left in between. The CDR3 reads CASSPYTEAFF. The CDR3 DNA follows: TGTGCCAGCAGCCCCTATACCGAAGCTTTCTTT.

The chain links TRBV6-6 to TRBJ1-6, with D maybe TRBD1 (5 bases). Germline-derived CDR1 and CDR2 are MNHNY and SVGAGI (reference sequence). V lost 5 bases and J 10 bases, leaving 12 bases between the germline ends. This CDR3 comprises 13 residues. This CDR3 reads CASSPGGGSPLHF. The CDR3 nucleotides read TGTGCCAGCAGTCCCGGGGGGGGATCACCCCTCCACTTT.